The clone carrying this TCR beta chain was counted ten times or more. The antigen is not known. CDR1 is DFQATT and CDR2 is SNEGSKA in the germline V gene (reference sequence). The V end lost 1 base, the J end lost 1 base, and 11 bases lay between the germline ends. The CDR3 has 15 amino acids. The sample originates from a study of CD8 T cells in ankylosing spondylitis. Study-level findings and limits: Disease-linked clones bore a CD8+ phenotype, appearing relatively rarely in peripheral blood. The authors reported significant enrichment of disease-linked clones in matched ankylosing spondylitis synovial fluid. There was a TCR beta motif, made of 7 to 9 highly homologous variants, that appeared characteristic of ankylosing spondylitis blood.

Using its own MiXCR run on the 5' RACE reads, TCRdb lists one record per CDR3 protein. Among fewer than 550,000 distinct CDR3 sequences listed, roughly 5.2% were seen once. The chain is built from TRBV20-1 and TRBJ1-5, with D hard to call. The sequence derives from a male donor with ankylosing spondylitis. The sequenced sample was blood, either unsorted or a sorted T cell fraction (not recorded which). The CDR3 loop reads CSARVMDSSNQPQHF. The CDR3 DNA follows: TGCAGTGCTAGAGTCATGGACTCGAGCAATCAGCCCCAGCATTTT.